A selection of T cell receptor beta chains follows, all from one sample in a study of control samples from healthy donors and cancer patients. Produced via immunoSEQ multiplex PCR; TCRdb's table is partial and in-frame only. The sample contains 190,000 or so clones, over 80% of which appear only once. Sequencing was carried out using blood. Receptor source: a young man in good health. Each CDR3 is given with its conserved first and last residue. A D gene is named only where the DNA matches it firmly. Expanded clones are given a class, and other clones once, few, many or no size at all.

v_call,d_call,clone_size,j_call,cdr3_nt,cdr3_aa
TRBV2,NA,NA,TRBJ1-2,TGTGCCAGCAGTGAAGATGGCCTGCAGCTAGGCTACACCTTC,CASSEDGLQLGYTF
TRBV9,NA,NA,TRBJ1-2,TGTGCCAGCAGCTCCAGACCAGCTAACTATGGCTACACCTTC,CASSSRPANYGYTF
TRBV5-1,TRBD1,NA,TRBJ2-3,TGCGCCAGCAGCTTGGAGGGGGGACAGGGCACAGATACGCAGTATTTT,CASSLEGGQGTDTQYF
TRBV6-5,NA,NA,TRBJ2-2,TGTGCCTCCGAAAAGGGGAGGAACACCGGGGAGCTGTTTTTT,CASEKGRNTGELFF
TRBV5-1,TRBD2,once,TRBJ2-5,TGCGCCAGCAGCTTGGCTGCGGGGGGGCAGGAGACCCAGTACTTC,CASSLAAGGQETQYF
TRBV18,NA,NA,TRBJ1-1,TGTGCCAGCCTGCCATCGTGGCAGACGAACACTGAAGCTTTCTTT,CASLPSWQTNTEAFF
TRBV6-5,NA,NA,TRBJ2-4,TGTGCCAGCAGTTACACGGGGGGCATAAACATTCAGTACTTC,CASSYTGGINIQYF
TRBV5-4,NA,NA,TRBJ1-1,TGTGCCAGCAGCGGGTACAGGGCTTCGGACACTGAAGCTTTCTTT,CASSGYRASDTEAFF
TRBV30,NA,NA,TRBJ1-2,TGTGCCTGGAGTGTAGCCGAATCCTATGGCTACACCTTC,CAWSVAESYGYTF
TRBV18,TRBD1,NA,TRBJ2-7,TGTGCCAGCTCACCACGGGACAGACCCTACGAGCAGTACTTC,CASSPRDRPYEQYF
TRBV7-3,NA,once,TRBJ2-1,TGTGCCAGCAGCTTAACGTTCCAAGATGAACAGTTCTTC,CASSLTFQDEQFF
TRBV7-8,NA,NA,TRBJ2-7,TGTGCCAGCAGCTTAGGGCCCTCAGGCGAGCAGTACTTC,CASSLGPSGEQYF
TRBV6-4,TRBD1,NA,TRBJ1-2,TGTGCCAGCAGTGCGGGACAGGGAGGAATCTATGGCTACACCTTC,CASSAGQGGIYGYTF
TRBV2,NA,NA,TRBJ2-7,TGTGCCAACACTTTCACCCCGGGCAGCCACGAGCAGTACTTC,CANTFTPGSHEQYF
TRBV2,TRBD1,NA,TRBJ2-2,TGTGCCAGCAGTGTGTGGGACAGGGATCCCGGGGAGCTGTTTTTT,CASSVWDRDPGELFF
TRBV11-2,NA,NA,TRBJ2-5,TGTGCCAGCAGCTTAGCAGGGGATGGCCAAGAGACCCAGTACTTC,CASSLAGDGQETQYF
TRBV19,NA,NA,TRBJ1-5,TGTGCCAGTAGTATCAGGCAGCCTAGCAATCAGCCCCAGCATTTT,CASSIRQPSNQPQHF
TRBV4-2,TRBD2,once,TRBJ2-1,TGTGCCAGCAGCCAAGACCCTAGCGGTCTCAATGAGCAGTTCTTC,CASSQDPSGLNEQFF
TRBV18,NA,NA,TRBJ2-2,TGTGCCAGCTCACTCAACCGGGACGACACCGGGGAGCTGTTTTTT,CASSLNRDDTGELFF
TRBV7-3,NA,NA,TRBJ1-3,TGTGCCAGCAGCTTCGGGACATCTGGAAACACCATATATTTT,CASSFGTSGNTIYF
TRBV10-1,NA,NA,TRBJ2-7,TGCGCCAGCAGTTGGTCCGGCTCCTACGAGCAGTACTTC,CASSWSGSYEQYF
TRBV28,NA,NA,TRBJ1-1,TGTGCCACCGTTTCTAAAGGGGTGGACACTGAAGCTTTCTTT,CATVSKGVDTEAFF
TRBV6-6,NA,NA,TRBJ1-1,TGTGCCAGCAGTTCCCGGGGGAACACTGAAGCTTTCTTT,CASSSRGNTEAFF
TRBV19,NA,NA,TRBJ2-7,TGTGCCAGTAGTATAGATCACGCTAGGGGATACTACGAGCAGTACTTC,CASSIDHARGYYEQYF
TRBV12-3/TRBV12-4,TRBD1,NA,TRBJ2-3,TGTGCCAGCAACCGACAGGGGGGAGATACGCAGTATTTT,CASNRQGGDTQYF
TRBV27,NA,NA,TRBJ2-2,TGTGCCAGCAGTTTCATCCGGACCGGGGAGCTGTTTTTT,CASSFIRTGELFF
TRBV4-1,NA,NA,TRBJ1-4,TGCGCCAGCAGCCAGTCCCTACAGGGCTTTGAAAAACTGTTTTTT,CASSQSLQGFEKLFF